The present T cell receptor beta chain was sequenced within a study of T cell repertoires in cytomegalovirus infection. The CDR3 sequence is 16 residues long. The germline V gene has CDR1 SQVTM and CDR2 ANQGSEA. V was trimmed by 1 base and J by 1 base, leaving 17 bases between them. This clonotype appeared a few times. TCRdb re-called the reads with MiXCR, one entry per CDR3 protein. Of roughly 630,000 distinct CDR3 sequences listed, approximately 24% are singletons. The receptor comes from a human donor in good health (CMV status not recorded). Some clones in this sample may be carry-over from other donors' samples. The chain carries TRBV29-1 and TRBJ2-7; D tentatively fits TRBD1 or TRBD2 (6 bases each). Specimen: CD8+ T cells from PBMCs. CDR3 in amino acids: CSVEGDSAGQSYEQYF. CDR3 sequence (DNA): TGCAGCGTTGAAGGGGACTCGGCCGGACAGTCCTACGAGCAGTACTTC.